This passage covers 8 T cell receptor beta chains from one sample sequenced in a study of human T cells and chemical hapten exposure. TCRdb re-derived calls from the RACE reads in MiXCR, one entry per CDR3 protein. The sample has some 79,000 distinct CDR3 sequences; roughly 7.6% are singletons. Time point noted: patch test 1, 2 weeks after DPC sensitization. Treatment specified: therapeutic diphenylcyclopropenone sensitization with weekly scalp DPC. The specimen was whole blood, collected in connection with sensitization to the hapten diphenylcyclopropenone (DPC). These receptors all come from a woman in her thirties with alopecia areata. Some clones in this sample may be carry-over from other donors' samples.

This clonotype was counted ten times or more. The chain has TRBV29-1 and TRBJ2-5; 7 bases fit TRBD1. J lost 4 bases, V lost 4 bases, and 3 bases had no gene match. The CDR3 consists of 12 residues. CDR1 is SQVTM, CDR2 ANQGSEA, per germline. CDR3 sequence: CSVGQGLETQYF. CDR3 DNA: TGCAGCGTTGGACAGGGTTTAGAGACCCAGTACTTC.

At least ten counts were recorded for this clonotype. V and J are TRBV5-1 and TRBJ1-2; D gene unclear. V gave up 6 bases and J gave up 2 bases, with 14 bases separating them. This CDR3 is built from 14 residues. Germline CDR1 SGHRS, CDR2 YFSETQ. The CDR3 nucleotides read TGCGCCAGCACGGCGACAACTGCAAACTATGGCTACACCTTC. This gives the protein CASTATTANYGYTF.

This clonotype was picked up a small number of times. The chain combines TRBV29-1 with TRBJ2-7; weak D call: TRBD1 (6 bases). V lost 7 bases and J lost 3, with 16 bases in between. Germline V gene lookup returns CDR1 SQVTM and CDR2 ANQGSEA. The CDR3 sequence is 13 residues long. In DNA form, the CDR3 reads TGCAGCGCCACACAGGGTGCGATCTACGAGCAGTACTTC. Translation gives CSATQGAIYEQYF.

This clonotype was found many times. The V and J genes are TRBV11-3 and TRBJ2-1, with D uncertain. Trimming removed 2 bases from V and 4 bases from J, with 6 bases in between. The germline CDR1 and CDR2 sequences are SGHNT and YENEEA. There are 13 residues in the CDR3. CDR3 sequence reads: CASSLNQYNEQFF. The CDR3 coding sequence is TGTGCCAGCAGCTTAAATCAGTACAATGAGCAGTTCTTC.

This clonotype has at least ten counts. J is TRBJ1-4 and V is TRBV18, with 8 bases lining up with TRBD1. After removal of 2 bases from V and 6 bases from J, the junction contained 2 bases not matched to a gene. The CDR3 sequence is 14 residues long. CDR1 is KGHSH and CDR2 is LQKENI in the germline V gene. In nucleotides, the CDR3 is TGTGCCAGCTCACCAACAGGGGGAGATGAAAAACTGTTTTTT. It codes for CASSPTGGDEKLFF.

V and J are TRBV4-1 and TRBJ2-7; D gene uncertain. V dropped 3 bases and J dropped 3 bases, with 15 bases sitting between them. In germline, CDR1 is MGHRA, CDR2 YSYEKL. The CDR3 sequence is 15 residues long. This CDR3 is CASSHERNLLYEQYF. The CDR3 nucleotides read TGCGCCAGCAGCCACGAGCGAAACCTCCTCTACGAGCAGTACTTC.

Comments on this clonotype: A much larger clone is a single base away; this may be a read error. The chain links TRBV7-2 to TRBJ2-1, with D tentatively TRBD1 or TRBD2 (6 bases each). The CDR3 sequence is 14 residues long. From germline, CDR1 is SGHTA and CDR2 FQGNSA. The CDR3 loop reads CVSNKGGSYNEQFF. CDR3 nucleotides: TGTGTCAGCAATAAGGGGGGTTCCTACAATGAGCAGTTCTTC.

This clonotype was observed at least ten times. The rearrangement uses TRBV6-1 and TRBJ2-3, with TRBD2 identical over 11 bases. Germline CDR1 reads MNHNS; CDR2 reads SASEGT. V gave up 5 bases and J gave up 1 base; unmatched junction bases: 5. The CDR3 extends over 16 amino acids. The CDR3 DNA sequence: TGTGCCAGCAGTCCTTTGACTAGCGGGGGCACAGATACGCAGTATTTT. Encoded protein: CASSPLTSGGTDTQYF.